A single T cell receptor (beta chain) is shown here with its context. Clones were read by immunoSEQ multiplex PCR, and TCRdb kept only the in-frame ones, dropping some. The table lists tens of thousands of clones, roughly 87% of them singletons, with roughly 29% in the top ten. Germline CDR1 is SGDLS and CDR2 is YYNGEE. The CDR3 has 16 residues. Trimming stripped 4 bases from V and 2 bases from J, with 18 bases between. This sample stems from a study of blood T cell repertoires in COVID-19. The chain links TRBV9 to TRBJ1-2; D may be TRBD1 (6 bases). This clonotype was sampled from a man over 45 with acute or convalescent COVID-19. The sample comprised peripheral blood. The CDR3 here is CASSSDSSISNYGYTF. CDR3 bases: TGTGCCAGCAGCTCGGACAGCTCAATTTCAAACTATGGCTACACCTTC.